One sample yielded the 11 T cell receptor beta chains listed below, sequenced in a study of blood T cell repertoires in COVID-19. Assay used: immunoSEQ multiplex PCR; TCRdb lists only in-frame clones, some missing. The table has around 60,000 clones, roughly 88% seen once. Sample: peripheral blood. All receptors derive from a human donor in a cohort sampled during active COVID-19.

This clone occurred a few times. The chain uses TRBV27 and TRBJ2-7, with D maybe TRBD2 (6 bases). V was pared by 1 base and J by 3 bases, with 10 bases between. The V gene's germline CDR1 is MNHEY and CDR2 SMNVEV (reference sequence). The CDR3 totals 14 residues. In DNA, the CDR3 is TGTGCCAGCAGTTTATGGACTAACGGCTACGAGCAGTACTTC. It yields the protein CASSLWTNGYEQYF.

The chain combines TRBV7-9 with TRBJ1-4, with a weak D call TRBD1 (5 bases). V lost 5 bases to trimming and J lost 7 bases, with 11 bases between them. This CDR3 comprises 13 residues. Germline V gene sequence: CDR1 SEHNR, CDR2 FQNEAQ (reference sequence). In nucleotides, the CDR3 is TGTGCCAGCAGCCGGGGGTCAGGTGAAAAACTGTTTTTT. Residues: CASSRGSGEKLFF.

The rearrangement joins TRBV6-1 to TRBJ1-4; D gene unclear. Trimming pared 2 bases from V and 4 bases from J, leaving 11 bases between. The CDR3 length is 15 residues. Germline CDR1 and CDR2: MNHNS and SASEGT. CDR3 nucleotide sequence: TGTGCCAGCAGTGAATTCCAGTACCTTAATGAAAAACTGTTTTTT. As protein: CASSEFQYLNEKLFF.

The rearrangement links TRBV11-2 to TRBJ2-7; D is possibly TRBD1 (6 bases). Deletions cut 3 bases from V and 2 bases from J, with 11 bases between. Per the germline V gene, CDR1 is SGHAT and CDR2 is FQNNGV. This CDR3 region has 14 residues. The CDR3 DNA reads TGTGCCAGCAGCTTCTTTGGGACAACCTACGAGCAGTACTTC. Its protein product is CASSFFGTTYEQYF.

The chain employs TRBV19 and TRBJ2-3; perhaps TRBD1 as D (5 bases). The germline V gene has CDR1 LNHDA and CDR2 SQIVND (reference sequence). CDR3 size: 15 residues. The V gene lost 8 bases and the J gene lost 2 bases, with 17 bases spanning the gap. CDR3 region: CASAVQGSYTDTQYF. For the CDR3, the DNA is TGTGCCAGTGCCGTCCAGGGTTCCTACACAGATACGCAGTATTTT.

The genes are TRBV4-3 and TRBJ1-1; tentatively, D is TRBD1 (5 bases). CDR3 size: 18 residues. Trimming pared 0 bases from V and 3 bases from J, leaving 20 bases between. Per the germline V gene, CDR1 is LGHNA and CDR2 is YSLEER. In DNA form, the CDR3 reads TGCGCCAGCAGCCAAGATTTCGTCGGGGGAGGTGGAGACACTGAAGCTTTCTTT. Protein: CASSQDFVGGGGDTEAFF.

The genes are TRBV7-9 and TRBJ1-5, with D unresolved. Trimming cost V 5 bases and J 7 bases, with 18 bases left between them. The CDR3 consists of 15 residues. CDR1 and CDR2 from the germline V gene are SEHNR and FQNEAQ (reference sequence). CDR3 in amino acids: CASSPDGIRGQPQHF. DNA of the CDR3: TGTGCCAGCAGCCCAGACGGCATTAGAGGGCAGCCCCAGCATTTT. The whole variable domain, filled in from reference TRBV7-9 and TRBJ1-5, reads DTGVSQNPRHKITKRGQNVTFRCDPISEHNRLYWYRQTLGQGPEFLTYFQNEAQLEKSRLLSDRFSAERPKGSFSTLEIQRTEQGDSAMYLCASSPDGIRGQPQHFGDGTRLSIL.

This clone was counted once. This chain connects TRBV7-6 to TRBJ2-1; 11 bases line up with TRBD2. V gave up 0 bases and J gave up 6 bases; unmatched junction bases: 4. CDR3 length: 16 residues. Germline CDR1 is SGHVS and CDR2 is FNYEAQ. CDR3 sequence reads: CASSLAPGLAGNEQFF. In DNA form, the CDR3 reads TGTGCCAGCAGCTTAGCGCCAGGACTAGCGGGCAATGAGCAGTTCTTC.

V usage is TRBV11-2 and J usage is TRBJ2-7, with TRBD2 identical over 9 bases. The CDR3 consists of 18 residues. Unmatched junction bases numbered 17, after V lost 1 base and J lost 7 bases. Germline V gives CDR1 SGHAT, CDR2 FQNNGV. The chain's CDR3 is CASSLVGFLAGGPGEQYF. The CDR3 nucleotides are TGTGCCAGCAGCTTAGTCGGGTTTTTGGCGGGAGGGCCGGGGGAGCAGTACTTC.

This chain joins TRBV28 and TRBJ1-2; D unresolved. The CDR3 has 15 residues. Trimming removed 3 bases at V and 1 base at J, with 12 bases between. Germline V CDR1 and CDR2: MDHEN, SYDVKM. The CDR3 DNA reads as TGTGCCAGCAGTTTGTTGCCAGTGTATAACTATGGCTACACCTTC. Amino acids: CASSLLPVYNYGYTF.

CDR3 amino acids: CSVVAGGFETQYF. CDR3 in DNA: TGCAGCGTAGTGGCAGGGGGTTTTGAGACCCAGTACTTC. This sequence joins TRBV29-1 and TRBJ2-5, with 7 nucleotides matching TRBD1. This CDR3 comprises 13 residues. Trimming cost V 6 bases and J 5 bases; bases outside gene matches: 9. Germline CDR1 is SQVTM and CDR2 is ANQGSEA.